These 16 T cell receptor beta chains were all obtained from the same sample, sequenced in a study of identical twins. TCRdb processed the 5' RACE reads anew with MiXCR; each CDR3 protein has one entry. The profile covers a few hundred thousand distinct CDR3 sequences, with 9% to 15% appearing a single time and approximately 7.9% taken by the ten largest. This same sample was also part of a study on yellow fever vaccine responses in identical twins.

The sample consisted of CD8+ T cells sorted from blood. The source of these receptors is a woman aged 18-29 years in good health.

This clonotype has a handful of counts. The chain uses TRBV5-6 and TRBJ1-2; D not resolved. CDR1 and CDR2 (germline): SGHDT, YYEEEE. Trimming removed 0 bases from V and 4 bases from J, with 22 bases in between. This CDR3 comprises 18 residues. CDR3 in amino acids: CASSLAFSGSITTYGYTF. The CDR3 bases are TGTGCCAGCAGCTTGGCCTTTTCTGGCAGCATCACGACCTATGGCTACACCTTC.

This clonotype was counted ten times or more. The chain employs TRBV3-1 and TRBJ2-2, with D possibly TRBD2 on 5 matching bases. Germline lookup yields CDR1 LGHDT and CDR2 YNNKEL (reference sequence). V lost 4 bases to trimming and J lost 2 bases, with 17 bases between them. The CDR3 spans 17 residues. The CDR3 nucleotides read TGTGCCAGCAGCCCGAGTCTGGCGGGTGGTAACACCGGGGAGCTGTTTTTT. This gives the protein CASSPSLAGGNTGELFF. Drawing the rest from reference TRBV3-1 and TRBJ2-2, the complete variable domain is DTAVSQTPKYLVTQMGNDKSIKCEQNLGHDTMYWYKQDSKKFLKIMFSYNNKELIINETVPNRFSPKSPDKAHLNLHINSLELGDSAVYFCASSPSLAGGNTGELFFGEGSRLTVL.

Only a few counts were recorded for this clonotype. V and J are TRBV12-3 or TRBV12-4 and TRBJ1-2; D is ambiguous. V was pared by 5 bases and J by 4 bases, with 14 bases between. The length of the CDR3 is 14 residues. CDR3 sequence (DNA): TGTGCCAGCAGTCAGACCGGACCCCTCTATGGCTACACCTTC. Amino acid sequence: CASSQTGPLYGYTF.

The V and J genes are TRBV7-6 and TRBJ2-6; D uncertain. The CDR3 has 14 residues. V lost 1 base and J lost 3, with 4 bases in between. Germline CDR1 reads SGHVS; CDR2 reads FNYEAQ. CDR3 nucleotide sequence: TGTGCCAGCAGCTTAGGAATTGGGGCCAACGTCCTGACTTTC. This codes for CASSLGIGANVLTF.

The chain joins TRBV28 to TRBJ2-4, with D perhaps assigned TRBD1 or TRBD2 (5 bases each). The V end was cut by 5 bases, the J end by 8 bases, with 22 bases between. Germline values: CDR1 MDHEN, CDR2 SYDVKM. This CDR3 is built from 16 residues. The CDR3 region is CASSPGTAGLRDIQYF. Written as DNA, the CDR3 is TGTGCCAGCAGTCCCGGGACCGCCGGTTTGAGGGACATTCAGTACTTC.

In its sample, this clonotype was seen many times. V gene TRBV4-1 combines with J gene TRBJ2-1; D unclear. The CDR3 contains 13 residues. Germline assignment: CDR1 MGHRA and CDR2 YSYEKL. V lost 2 bases to trimming and J lost 3 bases, with 5 bases between them. This CDR3 is CASSQTHYNEQFF. The CDR3 DNA is TGCGCCAGCAGCCAAACCCACTACAATGAGCAGTTCTTC.

In DNA, the CDR3 is TGTGCCAGCAGAGCACCCCTTGGACAGGGAATCGGTGAGCAGTTCTTC. Its translation: CASRAPLGQGIGEQFF. This chain connects TRBV2 to TRBJ2-1; 8 bases are shared with TRBD1. V shed 6 bases and J 9 bases; nucleotides not matched to a gene: 16. This CDR3 comprises 16 residues. Germline V gene data show CDR1 as SNHLY and CDR2 as FYNNEI. Together with reference TRBV2 and TRBJ2-1, the CDR3 gives the full variable domain: EPEVTQTPSHQVTQMGQEVILRCVPISNHLYFYWYRQILGQKVEFLVSFYNNEISEKSEIFDDQFSVERPDGSNFTLKIRSTKLEDSAMYFCASRAPLGQGIGEQFFGPGTRLTVL.

This clonotype showed up just a few times. This sequence joins TRBV11-2 and TRBJ2-7; 11 bases map to TRBD2. The CDR3 extends over 15 amino acids. Germline CDR1 and CDR2: SGHAT and FQNNGV. V dropped 5 bases and J dropped 3; count of bases not matched to a gene: 6. The CDR3 is CASSPMTSGNYEQYF. The CDR3 DNA sequence: TGTGCCAGCAGCCCGATGACTAGCGGGAACTACGAGCAGTACTTC.

The chain couples TRBV7-2 to TRBJ2-7; 8 positions agree with TRBD1. Germline V gene data show CDR1 as SGHTA and CDR2 as FQGNSA. V was clipped by 5 bases and J by 7 bases; unmatched bases: 10. This CDR3 contains 14 residues. The CDR3 DNA sequence: TGTGCCAGCAGCCTAACCGGGACAGGTTTGGAGCAGTACGTC. Translating it yields CASSLTGTGLEQYV.

The chain employs TRBV28 and TRBJ2-7; 9 nucleotides align to TRBD2. The CDR3 is made up of 18 amino acids. Per germline, CDR1 MDHEN and CDR2 SYDVKM. The ends lost 3 bases at V and 3 bases at J; junction bases unmatched: 15. CDR3 sequence: CASSFNIPSGARGYEQYV. The CDR3 nucleotides are TGTGCCAGCAGTTTTAATATCCCTAGCGGGGCCCGAGGCTACGAGCAGTACGTC.

The rearrangement links TRBV20-1 to TRBJ2-7; 8 bases match TRBD2. J gave up 4 bases and V 7 bases, and 12 bases lay outside the gene matches. This CDR3 contains 14 residues. Per germline, CDR1 DFQATT and CDR2 SNEGSKA (reference sequence). The CDR3 loop reads CSVRTAGALYEQYV. The CDR3 DNA follows: TGCAGTGTTCGAACAGCGGGGGCCCTTTACGAGCAGTACGTC.

A few counts support this clonotype. The CDR3 DNA sequence: TGTGCCACCTCGGGACTAGCGGACACAGATACGCAGTATTTT. Translation gives CATSGLADTDTQYF. This chain connects TRBV10-3 to TRBJ2-3; 11 bases fit TRBD2. Germline CDR1 and CDR2: ENHRY and SYGVKD. This CDR3 spans 14 amino acids. V gave up 10 bases and J gave up 2 bases; unmatched junction bases: 5.

The CDR3 region has the DNA TGCAGCGTTGAGGGCGGAGAACGAGGCTACACCTTC. It codes for CSVEGGERGYTF. The chain is built from TRBV29-1 and TRBJ1-2; no firm D call. Germline CDR1 reads SQVTM; CDR2 reads ANQGSEA. The CDR3 is 12 residues long. V dropped 3 bases and J dropped 8 bases, with 13 bases sitting between them.

Ten or more counts support this clonotype. This chain uses TRBV2 with TRBJ2-1; 8 bases are a match to TRBD2. CDR3 length equals 15 residues. The germline CDR1 and CDR2 sequences are SNHLY and FYNNEI. The trim removed 3 bases at V and 4 bases at J, leaving 5 bases unmatched. CDR3 DNA: TGTGCCAGCAGTGAGGGTGGGACTAGTTACAATGAGCAGTTCTTC. Its translation: CASSEGGTSYNEQFF.

This clonotype has ten or more counts. The chain is built from TRBV14 and TRBJ1-2; D possibly corresponds to TRBD1 (6 bases). The CDR3 has 13 amino acids. With 2 bases removed from V and 3 bases from J, the gap between germline ends came to 7 bases. Germline CDR1 reads SGHDN; CDR2 reads FVKESK. CDR3 in DNA: TGTGCCAGCAGCCAAACAGGGTACTATGGCTACACCTTC. Amino acid sequence: CASSQTGYYGYTF. Complete variable domain (other parts from reference TRBV14 and TRBJ1-2): EAGVTQFPSHSVIEKGQTVTLRCDPISGHDNLYWYRRVMGKEIKFLLHFVKESKQDESGMPNNRFLAERTGGTYSTLKVQPAELEDSGVYFCASSQTGYYGYTFGSGTRLTVV.

The sample holds a few counts of this clonotype. This chain joins TRBV24-1 and TRBJ2-3; 10 nucleotides align to TRBD2. Germline CDR1 KGHDR, CDR2 SFDVKD. J gave up 2 bases and V 0 bases, and 7 bases lay outside the gene matches. The CDR3 spans 18 residues. DNA of the CDR3: TGTGCCACCAGTGATTTGGGCGTAGCGGGAGGAAACACAGATACGCAGTATTTT. Residues: CATSDLGVAGGNTDTQYF.